This T cell receptor (beta chain) is from a study of blood T cell repertoires in COVID-19. The overall study: PBMCs, B-cell-depleted T cells, or T cells were the source of the cDNA or gDNA that made up the material.

Germline V gene sequence: CDR1 SGHTA, CDR2 FQGTGA. V was cut by 2 bases and J by 7 bases, with 8 bases left in between. This CDR3 region has 12 residues. Profiled with immunoSEQ multiplex PCR; TCRdb holds only in-frame clones, not every one. The data hold around 450,000 clones, with 87% observed a single time. The sample was PBMCs or T cells enriched from blood (not recorded which). This chain links TRBV7-3 with TRBJ1-1; a weak D match, TRBD1 (6 bases). The source of this sequence is a woman younger than 35 with acute COVID-19. CDR3 in DNA: TGTGCCAGCAGCTTAGGGGGCGGTGAAGCTTTCTTT. Residues: CASSLGGGEAFF.